This T cell receptor (beta chain) was obtained from a study of T cells in Graves' hyperthyroidism and ophthalmopathy. Study results and limitations: Ophthalmopathy was told apart from stable hyperthyroidism by a 13 V-J model.

This clonotype has a count of ten or more. The antigen is undetermined. Amplification of TCR beta CDR3 regions used RNA as the template. In the first-round RT-PCR of the TCR CDR3, the HTBI primer set was used. TCRdb passed the multiplex PCR reads through MiXCR, listing each CDR3 protein once. The sample records around 600,000 distinct CDR3 sequences, roughly 15% being singletons. Clinical Activity Scores of at least 3, NOSPECS grades of at least 4 and durations under 3 months characterized ophthalmopathy patients. Uncontrolled infection, other autoimmune disease, pregnancy or lactation disqualified patients from enrolment. A roughly 9.7 ml volume of fresh peripheral blood provided the PBMCs. The clonotype was recovered from a woman aged 50 to 60 with Graves' ophthalmopathy. The sample taken for sequencing was blood.

The CDR3 region is CASRRTSGTYNEQFF. CDR3 DNA: TGTGCCAGCAGGCGAACTAGCGGGACGTACAATGAGCAGTTCTTC. The chain has TRBV28 and TRBJ2-1; 10 nucleotides align to TRBD2. The CDR3 is made up of 15 amino acids. Germline-derived CDR1 and CDR2 are MDHEN and SYDVKM. Trimming took 6 bases from V and 4 from J; bases not matched to a gene: 6.